This T cell receptor (beta chain) is from a study of shared clonotypes between healthy human individuals. The assay was immunoSEQ multiplex PCR, and TCRdb's table has in-frame clones only and misses some. The data hold 450,000 to 500,000 clones, with about 84% observed a single time. Trimming cost V 6 bases and J 6 bases; bases outside gene matches: 11. Germline V gene data show CDR1 as SNHLY and CDR2 as FYNNEI. The CDR3 is 15 residues long. This chain uses TRBV2 with TRBJ2-1; 7 bases line up with TRBD2. The receptor's source is a woman in her thirties or forties in good health. Some clones in this sample may be carry-over from other donors' samples. Sequences were obtained from PBMCs. CDR3 DNA sequence: TGTGCCAGCAGGGGGAGGGCGGTGCCGACCAATGAGCAGTTCTTC. Translation gives CASRGRAVPTNEQFF.